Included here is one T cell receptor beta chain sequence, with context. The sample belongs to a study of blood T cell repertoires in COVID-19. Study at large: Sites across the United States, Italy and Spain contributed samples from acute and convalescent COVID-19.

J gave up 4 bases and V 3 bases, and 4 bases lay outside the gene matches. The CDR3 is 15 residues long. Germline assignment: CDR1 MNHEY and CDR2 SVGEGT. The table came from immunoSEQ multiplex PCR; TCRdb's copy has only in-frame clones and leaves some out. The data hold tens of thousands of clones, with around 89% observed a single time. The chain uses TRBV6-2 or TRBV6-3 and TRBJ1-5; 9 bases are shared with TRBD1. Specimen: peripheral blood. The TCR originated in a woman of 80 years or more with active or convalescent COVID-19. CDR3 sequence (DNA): TGTGCCAGCAGTTATCCTGACAGGGGGAATCAGCCCCAGCATTTT. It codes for CASSYPDRGNQPQHF.